Detailed here is one T cell receptor (beta chain). This clone was counted at least ten times. No antigen is known for it. CVID samples and control samples contributed equivalent amounts of genomic DNA as sequencing input. For every sample, a 60 bp segment covering the rearranged TCRbeta CDR3 region was amplified and then sequenced. TCRbeta amplification used the immunoSEQ assay, a bias-corrected multiplex PCR with high-throughput sequencing. In the original analysis: Every unique nucleotide sequence was considered a clone and was annotated with V, D and J genes, copy number and frequency. Sequences were labeled productive if in frame, and non-productive if out of frame or containing stop codons. As previously described, Shannon's entropy was used to calculate clonality. The predicted amino acid sequences of productive clones were used to derive mean CDR3 Kyte-Doolittle hydropathy. Hierarchical clustering of scaled V gene usage was performed with the R hclust function using Manhattan distance and complete linkage. To assess clone sharing by CDR3 amino acid sequence, 12 repertoires per group were resampled over 100 rounds. The repertoires were searched for about 70 published EBV-specific and almost 250 published CMV-specific TCRbeta sequences. A couple of CVID samples that yielded fewer than 10,000 sequences were excluded from the analysis, so approximately 40 CVID repertoires were retained. Held by TCRdb, this immuneACCESS table contains in-frame sequences only and omits some clones. Under half of the omission traces to an unresolved V gene where checked; the cause of the rest is unknown. V, J and clone size are those of that table, while D and trimming were read from the DNA. This sample has some 40,000 clones, none of them a singleton. The ten biggest clones cover 0.68% of the sample.

Most CVID patients and most healthy controls were of Caucasian heritage. From each donor, roughly 4.5 to 8.5 ml of heparinized peripheral whole blood was collected. Genomic DNA from adults with common variable immune deficiency (CVID) and from healthy adult controls was the source for sequencing TCRbeta CDR3 repertoires. There were approximately 22 healthy adult volunteers in the control group (around twelve female and some ten male), ranging in age from about 23 to 66 years, with a mean age of roughly 35. Diluted blood was subjected to density centrifugation over Hypaque 1077 or Ficoll-Paque for isolation of peripheral blood mononuclear cells. Genomic DNA was obtained from unsorted mononuclear cells using either Qiagen column purification or a centrifugation-based method. The data derive from a study of T cell clonality in common variable immunodeficiency (dated by TCRdb to the mid-2010s). The paper as a whole reports these results and caveats: Correlations between repertoire features and clinical complications were limited by patient heterogeneity within the CVID cohort. TCRbeta clonality was higher in CVID subjects than in healthy controls (t-test p = 0.018), and the increase was most characteristic of about a third of subjects. It was noted by the authors that sequencing of the repertoires of T cell subpopulations would be needed to clarify the cause of the increased clonality in CVID. Fewer deletions and N-nucleotide insertions were reportedly observed in CVID TCRbeta sequences, and highly modified clones with 13 or more V deletions were reportedly absent from CVID TCRbeta sequences. Fewer TCRbeta clones were shared among CVID subjects than among healthy controls (p < 0.0001). Even though DNA input was equal, the average per sample came to roughly 80,000 unique sequences for controls compared with about 31,547 for CVID samples.

What was sequenced was peripheral blood mononuclear cells. This clonotype was obtained from a person between 18 and 70 years old in good health.

CDR3 DNA (partial): TGTGCCAGCAGTGACTCGTATCGGGTAGCGGTCTCCTATAATTCACCC. Its translation reads: CASSDSYRVAVSYNSP. The CDR3 in its entirety is CASSDSYRVAVSYNSPLHF. The sequence links TRBV6-4 to TRBJ1-6; the D gene cannot be named for sure. The sequenced fragment ends 3 residues before the CDR3 boundary, so the rest is inferred from the germline J gene. Reading the germline V gene gives CDR1 MRHNA and CDR2 SNTAGT. Trimming takes 0 bases from V and 0 bases from J, and the germline ends sit 15 bases apart. The CDR3 runs 19 residues from the cysteine to the phenylalanine. The DNA has 48 bases, all within the CDR3, and is read from base 1.